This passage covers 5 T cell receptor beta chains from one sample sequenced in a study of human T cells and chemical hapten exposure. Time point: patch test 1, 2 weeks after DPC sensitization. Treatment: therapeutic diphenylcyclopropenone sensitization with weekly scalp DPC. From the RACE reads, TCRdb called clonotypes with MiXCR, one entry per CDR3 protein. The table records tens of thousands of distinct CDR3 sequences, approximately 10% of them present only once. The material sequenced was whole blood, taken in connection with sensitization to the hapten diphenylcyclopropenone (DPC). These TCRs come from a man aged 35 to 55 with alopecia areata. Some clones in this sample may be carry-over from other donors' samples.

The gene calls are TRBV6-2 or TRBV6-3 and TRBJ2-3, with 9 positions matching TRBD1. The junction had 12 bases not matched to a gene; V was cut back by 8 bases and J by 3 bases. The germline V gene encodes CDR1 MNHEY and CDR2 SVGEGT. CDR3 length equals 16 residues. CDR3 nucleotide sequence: TGTGCCAGCGCTTTGTTTGCCGGGACAGGGACAGATACGCAGTATTTT. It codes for CASALFAGTGTDTQYF.

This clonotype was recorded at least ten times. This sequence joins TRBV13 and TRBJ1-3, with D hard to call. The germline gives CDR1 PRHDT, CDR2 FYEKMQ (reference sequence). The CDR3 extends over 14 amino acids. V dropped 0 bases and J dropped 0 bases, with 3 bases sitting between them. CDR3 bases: TGTGCCAGCAGCTTAGGTCCCTCTGGAAACACCATATATTTT. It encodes CASSLGPSGNTIYF.

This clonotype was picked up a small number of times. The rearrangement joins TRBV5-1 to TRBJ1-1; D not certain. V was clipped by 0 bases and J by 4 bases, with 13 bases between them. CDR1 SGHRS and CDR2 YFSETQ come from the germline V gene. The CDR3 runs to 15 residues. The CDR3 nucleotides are TGCGCCAGCAGCTTGGAAGAAGGCTCGTTCACTGAAGCTTTCTTT. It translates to CASSLEEGSFTEAFF.

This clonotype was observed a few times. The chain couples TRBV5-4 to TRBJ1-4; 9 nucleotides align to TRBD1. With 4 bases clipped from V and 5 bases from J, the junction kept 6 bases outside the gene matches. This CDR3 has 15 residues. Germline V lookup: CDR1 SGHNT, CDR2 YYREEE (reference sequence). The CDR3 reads CASSLTGGRNEKLFF. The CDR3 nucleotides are TGTGCCAGCAGCCTTACAGGGGGCCGGAATGAAAAACTGTTTTTT. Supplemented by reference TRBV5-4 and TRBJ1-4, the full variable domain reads ETGVTQSPTHLIKTRGQQVTLRCSSQSGHNTVSWYQQALGQGPQFIFQYYREEENGRGNFPPRFSGLQFPNYSSELNVNALELDDSALYLCASSLTGGRNEKLFFGSGTQLSVL.

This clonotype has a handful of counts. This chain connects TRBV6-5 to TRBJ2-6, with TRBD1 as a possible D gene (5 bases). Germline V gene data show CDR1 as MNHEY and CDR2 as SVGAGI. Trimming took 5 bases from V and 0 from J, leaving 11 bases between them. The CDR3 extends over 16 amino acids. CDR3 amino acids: CASSRTLPSGANVLTF. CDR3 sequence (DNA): TGTGCCAGCAGTCGGACACTACCCTCTGGGGCCAACGTCCTGACTTTC.